A selection of T cell receptor beta chains follows, all from one sample in a study of CD8 T cells in ankylosing spondylitis. TCRdb recomputed calls from the 5' RACE reads with MiXCR, one row per CDR3 protein. The data contain under 150,000 distinct CDR3 sequences, roughly 9% of them singletons. The material sequenced was blood, either unsorted or a sorted T cell fraction (not recorded which). The source of these receptors is a male donor with ankylosing spondylitis or in good health (not recorded which). The conserved cysteine and the conserved F or W are not part of the CDR3 here. The order of the fields is V gene, clone size, J gene, CDR3 protein. Size is omitted from some rows. Given values are once, few, many or a class for expanded clones.

V gene: TRBV7-2; clone size: NA; J gene: TRBJ1-3; CDR3 protein: ASSSGNTIY
V gene: TRBV30; clone size: many; J gene: TRBJ1-2; CDR3 protein: AWSGGYGYT
V gene: TRBV20-1; clone size: many; J gene: TRBJ1-5; CDR3 protein: SARDRGSTSNQPQH
V gene: TRBV6-1; clone size: few; J gene: TRBJ2-2; CDR3 protein: ASGRTGNTGELF
V gene: TRBV7-2; clone size: many; J gene: TRBJ2-5; CDR3 protein: ASSLNQETQY
V gene: TRBV21-1; clone size: NA; J gene: TRBJ2-2; CDR3 protein: ASIQSGELF
V gene: TRBV27; clone size: few; J gene: TRBJ2-7; CDR3 protein: ASSRPGQASEQY
V gene: TRBV20-1; clone size: NA; J gene: TRBJ1-2; CDR3 protein: SARDNGYT
V gene: TRBV10-3; clone size: few; J gene: TRBJ1-6; CDR3 protein: AISLSGTASSVLH
V gene: TRBV20-1; clone size: many; J gene: TRBJ2-1; CDR3 protein: SARADRGGSYNEQF
V gene: TRBV5-1; clone size: many; J gene: TRBJ1-2; CDR3 protein: ASSPEGQYGYT
V gene: TRBV29-1; clone size: many; J gene: TRBJ2-1; CDR3 protein: SAWTSGSSYNEQF
V gene: TRBV6-1; clone size: NA; J gene: TRBJ2-1; CDR3 protein: ASSGGILPYNEQF
V gene: TRBV28; clone size: many; J gene: TRBJ1-6; CDR3 protein: ASSFTRRGGNSPLH
V gene: TRBV3-1; clone size: few; J gene: TRBJ2-1; CDR3 protein: ASSPRFTGAEYNEQF
V gene: TRBV29-1; clone size: NA; J gene: TRBJ2-7; CDR3 protein: SARTINSYEQY
V gene: TRBV3-1; clone size: few; J gene: TRBJ1-3; CDR3 protein: ASSQPRGLAGNTIY
V gene: TRBV5-5; clone size: many; J gene: TRBJ2-5; CDR3 protein: ASSWGTSQETQY
V gene: TRBV7-8; clone size: NA; J gene: TRBJ2-2; CDR3 protein: ASSFGLAGELF
V gene: TRBV29-1; clone size: NA; J gene: TRBJ2-1; CDR3 protein: TVDPTSGRAGDEQF
V gene: TRBV28; clone size: few; J gene: TRBJ1-2; CDR3 protein: ASRREGNYGYT
V gene: TRBV20-1; clone size: many; J gene: TRBJ2-1; CDR3 protein: SARSDGRLNNEQF
V gene: TRBV5-8; clone size: few; J gene: TRBJ2-1; CDR3 protein: ASSLYFGGTEQF
V gene: TRBV5-1; clone size: many; J gene: TRBJ2-2; CDR3 protein: ASSLAPGPARTGELF
V gene: TRBV29-1; clone size: NA; J gene: TRBJ1-2; CDR3 protein: SVGTGHGYT
V gene: TRBV7-2; clone size: few; J gene: TRBJ1-2; CDR3 protein: ASSLGPGKNYGYT
V gene: TRBV20-1; clone size: many; J gene: TRBJ2-3; CDR3 protein: SAGGATADTQY
V gene: TRBV13; clone size: many; J gene: TRBJ2-1; CDR3 protein: ASSWRGTNEQF
V gene: TRBV11-1; clone size: few; J gene: TRBJ2-7; CDR3 protein: ASSLVDRAPGLVYEQY
V gene: TRBV20-1; clone size: few; J gene: TRBJ2-1; CDR3 protein: SARPRTSGRVLNEQF
V gene: TRBV20-1; clone size: many; J gene: TRBJ2-7; CDR3 protein: SAATSGSGEQY
V gene: TRBV12-3/TRBV12-4; clone size: many; J gene: TRBJ2-5; CDR3 protein: ASGVWRETQY
V gene: TRBV5-5; clone size: many; J gene: TRBJ2-3; CDR3 protein: ASSLPGSDTQY
V gene: TRBV3-1; clone size: NA; J gene: TRBJ2-1; CDR3 protein: ASSQDPSNYNEQF
V gene: TRBV28; clone size: few; J gene: TRBJ2-5; CDR3 protein: ASSPLADRVQETQY
V gene: TRBV15; clone size: few; J gene: TRBJ2-1; CDR3 protein: ATSRDSGRHEQF
V gene: TRBV20-1; clone size: many; J gene: TRBJ2-7; CDR3 protein: SARTAISVEQY
V gene: TRBV20-1; clone size: few; J gene: TRBJ2-7; CDR3 protein: SASPGTYEQY
V gene: TRBV9; clone size: many; J gene: TRBJ2-2; CDR3 protein: ASSANGDTGELF
V gene: TRBV20-1; clone size: NA; J gene: TRBJ2-7; CDR3 protein: SASGQGVYEQY
V gene: TRBV27; clone size: few; J gene: TRBJ2-1; CDR3 protein: ASGLGSVNEQF
V gene: TRBV12-3/TRBV12-4; clone size: NA; J gene: TRBJ2-7; CDR3 protein: ASSFLGPEQY
V gene: TRBV28; clone size: few; J gene: TRBJ2-5; CDR3 protein: ASSTWTGQETQY
V gene: TRBV4-2; clone size: few; J gene: TRBJ2-3; CDR3 protein: ASSHPTTDTQY
V gene: TRBV7-2; clone size: few; J gene: TRBJ2-7; CDR3 protein: ASSLSRGETYEQY
V gene: TRBV20-1; clone size: NA; J gene: TRBJ1-5; CDR3 protein: SARPQASQPQH